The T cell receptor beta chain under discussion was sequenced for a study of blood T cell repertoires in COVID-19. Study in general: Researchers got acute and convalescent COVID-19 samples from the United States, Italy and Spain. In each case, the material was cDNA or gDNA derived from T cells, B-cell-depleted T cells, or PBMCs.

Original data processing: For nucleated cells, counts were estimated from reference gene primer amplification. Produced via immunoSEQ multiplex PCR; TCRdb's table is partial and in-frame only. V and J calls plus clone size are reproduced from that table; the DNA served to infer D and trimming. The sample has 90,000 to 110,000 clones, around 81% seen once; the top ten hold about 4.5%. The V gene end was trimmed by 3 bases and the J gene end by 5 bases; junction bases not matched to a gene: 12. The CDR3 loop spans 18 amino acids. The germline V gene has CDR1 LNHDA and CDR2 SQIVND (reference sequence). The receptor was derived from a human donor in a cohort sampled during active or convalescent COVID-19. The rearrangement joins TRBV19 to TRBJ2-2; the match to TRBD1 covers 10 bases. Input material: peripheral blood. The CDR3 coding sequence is TGTGCCAGTAGTATTAAGGGACAGGGGTTTATGGGGACCGGGGAGCTGTTTTTT. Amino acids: CASSIKGQGFMGTGELFF.